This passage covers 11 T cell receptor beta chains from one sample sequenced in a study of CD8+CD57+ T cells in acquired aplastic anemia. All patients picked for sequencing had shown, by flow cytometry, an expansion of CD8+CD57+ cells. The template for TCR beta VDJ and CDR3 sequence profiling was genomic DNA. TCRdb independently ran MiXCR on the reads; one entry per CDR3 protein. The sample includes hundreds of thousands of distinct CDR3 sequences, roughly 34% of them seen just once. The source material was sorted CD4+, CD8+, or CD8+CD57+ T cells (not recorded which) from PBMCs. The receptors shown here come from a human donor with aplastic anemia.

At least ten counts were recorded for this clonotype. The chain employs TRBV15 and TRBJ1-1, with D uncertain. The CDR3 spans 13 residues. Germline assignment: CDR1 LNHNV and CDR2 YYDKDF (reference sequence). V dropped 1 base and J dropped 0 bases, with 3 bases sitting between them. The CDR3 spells CATSRVLNTEAFF. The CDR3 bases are TGTGCCACCAGCAGAGTTCTGAACACTGAAGCTTTCTTT.

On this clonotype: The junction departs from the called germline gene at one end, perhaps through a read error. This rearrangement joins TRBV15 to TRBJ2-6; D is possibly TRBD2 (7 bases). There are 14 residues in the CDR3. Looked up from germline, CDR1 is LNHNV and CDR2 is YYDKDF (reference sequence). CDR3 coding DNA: TGTGCCACCAGCAGAGATCGGGGGGCGAACGTCCTGACTTTC. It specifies CATSRDRGANVLTF.

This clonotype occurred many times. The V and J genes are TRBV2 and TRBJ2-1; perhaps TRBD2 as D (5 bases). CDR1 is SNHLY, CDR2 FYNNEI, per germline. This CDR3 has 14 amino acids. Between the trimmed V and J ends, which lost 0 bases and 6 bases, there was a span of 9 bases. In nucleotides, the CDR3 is TGTGCCAGCAGTGAAGCGGCGGGCGGCAATGAGCAGTTCTTC. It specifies CASSEAAGGNEQFF.

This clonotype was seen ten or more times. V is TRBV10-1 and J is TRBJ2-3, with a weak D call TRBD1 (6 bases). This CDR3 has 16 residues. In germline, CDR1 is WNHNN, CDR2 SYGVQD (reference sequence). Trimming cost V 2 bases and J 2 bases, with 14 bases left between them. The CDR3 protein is CASSETGNPDTDTQYF. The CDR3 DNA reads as TGCGCCAGCAGTGAGACAGGGAACCCAGACACAGATACGCAGTATTTT.

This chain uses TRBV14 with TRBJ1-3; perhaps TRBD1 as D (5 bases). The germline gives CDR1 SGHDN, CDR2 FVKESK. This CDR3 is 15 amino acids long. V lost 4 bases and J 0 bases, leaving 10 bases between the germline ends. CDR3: CASSPDRSSGNTIYF. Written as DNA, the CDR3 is TGTGCCAGCAGCCCCGACAGATCCTCTGGAAACACCATATATTTT.

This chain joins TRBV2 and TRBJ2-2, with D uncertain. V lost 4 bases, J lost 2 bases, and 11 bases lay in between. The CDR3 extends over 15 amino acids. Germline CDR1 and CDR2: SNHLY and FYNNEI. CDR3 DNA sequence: TGTGCCAGCAGTGGACCATTAAAAAACACCGGGGAGCTGTTTTTT. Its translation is CASSGPLKNTGELFF.

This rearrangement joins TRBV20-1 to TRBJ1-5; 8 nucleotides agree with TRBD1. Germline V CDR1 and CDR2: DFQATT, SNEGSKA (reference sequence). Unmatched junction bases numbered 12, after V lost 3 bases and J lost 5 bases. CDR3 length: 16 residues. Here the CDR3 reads CSASTSGTGFYQPQHF. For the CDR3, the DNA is TGCAGTGCTAGTACCTCCGGGACAGGATTTTATCAGCCCCAGCATTTT.

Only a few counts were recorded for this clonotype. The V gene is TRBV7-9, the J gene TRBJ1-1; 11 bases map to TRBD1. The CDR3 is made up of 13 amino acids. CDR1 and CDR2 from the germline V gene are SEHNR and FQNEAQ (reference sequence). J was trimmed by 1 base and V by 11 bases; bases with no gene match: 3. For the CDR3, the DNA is TGTGCCGGGACAGGGGGTAAGAACACTGAAGCTTTCTTT. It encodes CAGTGGKNTEAFF.

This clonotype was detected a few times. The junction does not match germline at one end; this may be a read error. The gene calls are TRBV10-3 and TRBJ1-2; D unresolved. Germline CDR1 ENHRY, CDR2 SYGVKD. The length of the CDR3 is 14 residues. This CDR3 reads CASSYSRINYGYTF. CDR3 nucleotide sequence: TGTGCCAGCAGTTACTCAAGGATTAACTATGGCTACACCTTC.

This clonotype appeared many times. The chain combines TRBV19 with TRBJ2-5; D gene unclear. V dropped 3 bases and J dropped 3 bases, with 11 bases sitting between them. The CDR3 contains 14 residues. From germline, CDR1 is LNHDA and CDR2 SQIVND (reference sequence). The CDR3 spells CASSMGGMEETQYF. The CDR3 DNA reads TGTGCCAGTAGTATGGGCGGTATGGAAGAGACCCAGTACTTC.

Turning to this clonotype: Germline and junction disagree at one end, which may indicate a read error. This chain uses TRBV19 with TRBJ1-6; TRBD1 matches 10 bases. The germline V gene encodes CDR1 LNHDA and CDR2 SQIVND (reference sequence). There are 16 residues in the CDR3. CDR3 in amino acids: CASSSLTGTGDSPPHF. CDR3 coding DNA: TGTGCCAGTAGTTCACTAACCGGGACAGGGGATTCACCCCCCCACTTT.